The clone carrying this T cell receptor (beta chain) was counted between two and nine times. Its specificity is unknown. Germline CDR1 is SGHAT and CDR2 is FQDESV (reference sequence). Trimming left V 2 bases short and J 0 bases short, with 8 bases between. The length of the CDR3 is 16 residues. These data come from a study of beta chain features in type 1 diabetes. Study-level findings and limits: Patients with Type 1 diabetes showed moderately but significantly shorter TCRB CDR3s in all four CD4+ subsets. For TCRB rearrangement, an influence of HLA type remained unresolved here.

Investigators reverse transcribed all isolated RNA, so they sequenced expressed TCRB transcripts. Measured with immunoSEQ multiplex PCR; TCRdb has only the in-frame clones, and not every one. The sample yields some 640,000 clones, over 11% seen once. The TCR was taken from a young man with type 1 diabetes. Sequencing was performed on naive CD4+ T cells from blood. V is TRBV11-1 and J is TRBJ2-6, with D hard to call. CDR3 sequence reads: CASSLRPGSGANVLTF. As DNA, the CDR3 is TGTGCCAGCAGCTTAAGACCCGGCTCTGGGGCCAACGTCCTGACTTTC.